The 20 T cell receptor beta chains reported below all come from one sample, sequenced in a study of T cells in Graves' hyperthyroidism and ophthalmopathy. Regions amplified from RNA transcripts were the TCR beta CDR3 regions. The study used the HTBI primer set for a first-round RT-PCR of the TCR CDR3. MiXCR was run by TCRdb on the multiplex PCR reads, yielding one entry per CDR3 protein. The table shows approximately 320,000 distinct CDR3 sequences, with approximately 16% occurring only once. Sequencing was performed on blood. The receptor source for this set is a man aged 30 to 45 with Graves' hyperthyroidism.

This clonotype occurred many times. J is TRBJ2-5 and V is TRBV6-5; 8 bases are shared with TRBD1. After removal of 0 bases from V and 5 bases from J, the junction contained 14 bases not matched to a gene. Germline CDR1 reads MNHEY; CDR2 reads SVGAGI. The CDR3 has 18 residues. The CDR3, as DNA: TGTGCCAGCAGTTACTCGACAACTGGGACAGGAATTGGGGAGACCCAGTACTTC. It codes for CASSYSTTGTGIGETQYF.

At least ten counts were recorded for this clonotype. V is TRBV3-1 and J is TRBJ2-1, with D maybe TRBD2 (5 bases). This CDR3 spans 14 amino acids. Trimming cost V 3 bases and J 9 bases, with 15 bases left between them. The germline V gene encodes CDR1 LGHDT and CDR2 YNNKEL (reference sequence). CDR3 coding DNA: TGTGCCAGCAGCCAGTTCCTAGCATCCGGTGAGCAGTTCTTC. Its protein product is CASSQFLASGEQFF.

CDR3 residues: CASSSTSLDETQYF. The DNA of the CDR3 is TGTGCCAGCAGCTCCACTAGCCTCGACGAGACCCAGTACTTC. The chain recombines TRBV7-9 with TRBJ2-5; perhaps TRBD2 as D (6 bases). The germline V gene encodes CDR1 SEHNR and CDR2 FQNEAQ (reference sequence). The ends were cut back, 4 bases at V and 5 bases at J, with 14 bases in the middle. The CDR3 is made up of 14 amino acids.

This clonotype was seen many times. The genes are TRBV18 and TRBJ1-1, with 8 bases matching TRBD1. V dropped 0 bases and J dropped 5; count of bases not matched to a gene: 8. The CDR3 spans 16 residues. Germline CDR1 KGHSH, CDR2 LQKENI. The CDR3, as DNA: TGTGCCAGCTCACCACCCCGAGACAGGGGCGGAACTGAAGCTTTCTTT. It encodes CASSPPRDRGGTEAFF.

At least ten counts were recorded for this clonotype. V is TRBV2 and J is TRBJ2-5, with a tentative D call TRBD2 (5 bases). V was clipped by 11 bases and J by 5 bases, with 18 bases between them. This CDR3 spans 13 amino acids. Looked up from germline, CDR1 is SNHLY and CDR2 is FYNNEI. The CDR3 sequence: CASRRLDVETQYF. CDR3 nucleotides: TGTGCCTCCCGGAGGCTAGACGTGGAGACCCAGTACTTC. Supplemented by reference TRBV2 and TRBJ2-5, the full variable domain reads EPEVTQTPSHQVTQMGQEVILRCVPISNHLYFYWYRQILGQKVEFLVSFYNNEISEKSEIFDDQFSVERPDGSNFTLKIRSTKLEDSAMYFCASRRLDVETQYFGPGTRLLVL.

This clonotype was seen at least ten times. CDR3 sequence: CSVPRALAGNNEQFF. The CDR3 DNA reads as TGCAGCGTTCCTAGGGCGCTAGCGGGGAACAATGAGCAGTTCTTC. The chain combines TRBV29-1 with TRBJ2-1; TRBD2 matches at 9 bases. The CDR3 sequence is 15 residues long. V shed 5 bases, J shed 5 bases, and the junction held 10 bases outside the gene matches. Germline V gene lookup returns CDR1 SQVTM and CDR2 ANQGSEA.

This clonotype showed up many times. This sequence joins TRBV3-1 and TRBJ2-3, with TRBD2 identical over 7 bases. The CDR3 is 16 residues long. V was clipped by 4 bases and J by 1 base; unmatched bases: 8. CDR1 and CDR2 from the germline V gene are LGHDT and YNNKEL (reference sequence). The CDR3 reads CASSPQAGVGTDTQYF. CDR3 in DNA: TGTGCCAGCAGCCCCCAGGCGGGAGTGGGCACAGATACGCAGTATTTT.

This clonotype turned up a few times. The rearrangement joins TRBV6-4 to TRBJ1-1; D possibly corresponds to TRBD1 (5 bases). The CDR3 spans 13 residues. The germline gives CDR1 MRHNA, CDR2 SNTAGT. The V end was cut by 2 bases, the J end by 11 bases, with 15 bases between. The CDR3 coding sequence is TGTGCCAGCAGTGACGTCTCCCAGGGTCGGGCTTTCTTT. Amino acids: CASSDVSQGRAFF.

This clonotype has at least ten counts. The rearrangement joins TRBV3-1 to TRBJ1-2; no clear D gene. The germline gives CDR1 LGHDT, CDR2 YNNKEL (reference sequence). CDR3 length equals 13 residues. V dropped 6 bases and J dropped 8 bases, with 16 bases sitting between them. Written as DNA, the CDR3 is TGTGCCAGCAGTCGTTACACCGTTGGGGGCTACACCTTC. Translated: CASSRYTVGGYTF.

This chain joins TRBV6-1 and TRBJ2-7; D is unclear. This CDR3 spans 12 amino acids. V lost 6 bases and J lost 2, with 8 bases in between. CDR1 is MNHNS and CDR2 is SASEGT in the germline V gene. The CDR3 protein is CASSETPYEQYF. The CDR3 nucleotides are TGTGCCAGCAGCGAAACCCCCTACGAGCAGTACTTC.

This clonotype was detected only a few times. The gene calls are TRBV9 and TRBJ2-3; D is ambiguous. CDR3 length: 13 residues. Looked up from germline, CDR1 is SGDLS and CDR2 is YYNGEE. The V end was cut by 0 bases, the J end by 4 bases, with 6 bases between. The CDR3 DNA sequence: TGTGCCAGCAGCGTAGTGACCTCAGATACGCAGTATTTT. It encodes CASSVVTSDTQYF.

The chain couples TRBV12-3 or TRBV12-4 to TRBJ2-7, with D tentatively TRBD1 (5 bases). Deletions cut 4 bases from V and 3 bases from J, with 13 bases between. This CDR3 is built from 14 residues. CDR3 sequence (DNA): TGTGCCAGCAGTTCACGTAGGGGCAGCTACGAGCAGTACTTC. Protein product: CASSSRRGSYEQYF.

The rearrangement joins TRBV12-3 or TRBV12-4 to TRBJ2-5; TRBD2 matches at 11 bases. The CDR3 totals 20 residues. J gave up 2 bases and V 4 bases, and 18 bases lay outside the gene matches. CDR3 region: CASSSLGPLLAGATQETQYF. CDR3 in DNA: TGTGCCAGCAGTTCCTTAGGGCCCCTACTAGCGGGAGCAACACAAGAGACCCAGTACTTC.

As to this clonotype: This may stem from a read error, because a much larger clone lies one nucleotide away. This chain uses TRBV2 with TRBJ2-2; 9 nucleotides agree with TRBD1. CDR1 and CDR2 from the germline V gene are SNHLY and FYNNEI. The CDR3 totals 16 residues. After removal of 4 bases from V and 3 bases from J, the junction contained 6 bases not matched to a gene. Here the CDR3 DNA reads TGTGCCAGCAGTGGGGGGTGGACAGGGGACACCGGGGAGCTGTTTTTT. Amino acids: CASSGGWTGDTGELFF. Complete variable domain (other parts from reference TRBV2 and TRBJ2-2): EPEVTQTPSHQVTQMGQEVILRCVPISNHLYFYWYRQILGQKVEFLVSFYNNEISEKSEIFDDQFSVERPDGSNFTLKIRSTKLEDSAMYFCASSGGWTGDTGELFFGEGSRLTVL.

Points on this clonotype: A much larger clone differs from this one at a single base, so this may be a read error. This sequence joins TRBV30 and TRBJ2-7, with a weak D call TRBD2 (6 bases). The germline gives CDR1 GTSNPN, CDR2 SVGIG (reference sequence). The CDR3 extends over 12 amino acids. The CDR3 sequence is CAWMAEDYEPYF. CDR3 DNA: TGTGCCTGGATGGCTGAGGACTACGAGCCGTACTTC.

This chain's CDR3 is CASTTGGLAKNIQYF. DNA for the CDR3: TGTGCCAGCACCACAGGGGGCCTAGCCAAAAACATTCAGTACTTC. This chain links TRBV6-2 or TRBV6-3 with TRBJ2-4, with 9 bases aligning to TRBD1. This CDR3 is 15 amino acids long. The junction had 4 bases not matched to a gene; V was cut back by 7 bases and J by 0 bases. Germline lookup yields CDR1 MNHEY and CDR2 SVGEGT.

This clonotype was found a few times. The genes are TRBV12-3 or TRBV12-4 and TRBJ2-5, with TRBD2 as a possible D gene (5 bases). V lost 6 bases and J 4 bases, leaving 15 bases between the germline ends. The length of the CDR3 is 14 residues. CDR3 sequence reads: CASSPRGGRETQYF. Written as DNA, the CDR3 is TGTGCCAGCAGCCCGCGCGGTGGGAGAGAGACCCAGTACTTC.

The chain employs TRBV12-3 or TRBV12-4 and TRBJ1-5; 8 bases fit TRBD1. The junction had 4 bases not matched to a gene; V was cut back by 6 bases and J by 6 bases. The length of the CDR3 is 13 residues. The CDR3 protein is CASRTGERQPQHF. The DNA of the CDR3 is TGTGCCAGCAGGACAGGGGAACGTCAGCCCCAGCATTTT.

This clonotype showed up just a few times. This sequence joins TRBV5-4 and TRBJ2-5; possibly TRBD2 for D (6 bases). V lost 4 bases and J lost 1, with 14 bases in between. CDR1 is SGHNT, CDR2 YYREEE, per germline (reference sequence). The CDR3 is 15 residues long. The CDR3 region is CASSRVGTGQETQYF. CDR3 nucleotide sequence: TGTGCCAGCAGCCGGGTAGGGACTGGCCAAGAGACCCAGTACTTC. Drawing the rest from reference TRBV5-4 and TRBJ2-5, the complete variable domain is ETGVTQSPTHLIKTRGQQVTLRCSSQSGHNTVSWYQQALGQGPQFIFQYYREEENGRGNFPPRFSGLQFPNYSSELNVNALELDDSALYLCASSRVGTGQETQYFGPGTRLLVL.

V gene TRBV27 combines with J gene TRBJ1-5; unclear D gene. The germline CDR1 and CDR2 sequences are MNHEY and SMNVEV (reference sequence). V was cut by 0 bases and J by 2 bases, with 11 bases left in between. This CDR3 is built from 16 residues. The CDR3 reads CASSLSGEDGNQPQHF. CDR3 DNA sequence: TGTGCCAGCAGTTTATCTGGGGAAGATGGCAATCAGCCCCAGCATTTT.